The rows below give T cell receptor beta chains drawn from one sample of a study of control samples from healthy donors and cancer patients. Produced via immunoSEQ multiplex PCR; TCRdb's table is partial and in-frame only. The sample yields about 120,000 clones, approximately 94% seen once. Source material: blood. The receptors stem from a man between 25 and 39 years old in good health. Each CDR3 is given with its conserved first and last residue. Fields, in order: V gene, D gene, J gene, CDR3 protein, CDR3 DNA. A D gene is named only where the DNA matches it firmly.

TRBV7-9	TRBD1	TRBJ1-4	CASSGTGLGFANEKLFF	TGTGCCAGCAGCGGGACAGGGTTAGGTTTCGCTAATGAAAAACTGTTTTTT
TRBV5-1	TRBD2	TRBJ2-1	CASRGLAASYNEQFF	TGCGCCAGCAGAGGACTAGCGGCCTCCTACAATGAGCAGTTCTTC
TRBV9	NA	TRBJ1-4	CASSVDGMNEKLFF	TGTGCCAGCAGCGTAGATGGGATGAATGAAAAACTGTTTTTT
TRBV29-1	NA	TRBJ1-2	CSVDDPRGSPNYGYTF	TGCAGCGTTGACGACCCTCGGGGATCACCTAACTATGGCTACACCTTC
TRBV6-6	NA	TRBJ1-1	CASSYLPTNTEAFF	TGTGCCAGCAGTTACTTGCCAACTAACACTGAAGCTTTCTTT
TRBV7-9	NA	TRBJ1-4	CASSLDTGEKLFF	TGTGCCAGCAGCTTGGATACGGGGGAAAAACTGTTTTTT
TRBV7-2	NA	TRBJ1-4	CASSIGTTNEKLFF	TGTGCCAGCAGCATAGGAACGACTAATGAAAAACTGTTTTTT
TRBV6-2/TRBV6-3	NA	TRBJ1-5	CASSTRKGQPQHF	TGTGCCAGCAGTACCCGCAAGGGCCAGCCCCAGCATTTT
TRBV7-9	NA	TRBJ1-2	CASSLPGLLGGYTF	TGTGCCAGCAGCTTACCAGGCTTACTAGGTGGCTACACCTTC
TRBV20-1	NA	TRBJ1-2	CSALGGGYTF	TGCAGTGCCCTAGGGGGAGGCTACACCTTC
TRBV11-1	NA	TRBJ2-7	CASSLEFRLLNEQYF	TGTGCCAGCAGCTTAGAATTCCGGTTGCTGAACGAGCAGTACTTC